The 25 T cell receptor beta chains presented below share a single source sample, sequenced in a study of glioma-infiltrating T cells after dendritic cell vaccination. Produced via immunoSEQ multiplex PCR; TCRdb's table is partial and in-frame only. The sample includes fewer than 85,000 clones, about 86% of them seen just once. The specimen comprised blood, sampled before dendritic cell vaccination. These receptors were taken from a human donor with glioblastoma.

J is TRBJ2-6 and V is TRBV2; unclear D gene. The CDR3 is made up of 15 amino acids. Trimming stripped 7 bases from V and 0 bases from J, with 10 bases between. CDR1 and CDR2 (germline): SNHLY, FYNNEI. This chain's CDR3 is CASNLELSGANVLTF. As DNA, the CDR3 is TGTGCCAGCAATCTCGAACTCTCTGGGGCCAACGTCCTGACTTTC.

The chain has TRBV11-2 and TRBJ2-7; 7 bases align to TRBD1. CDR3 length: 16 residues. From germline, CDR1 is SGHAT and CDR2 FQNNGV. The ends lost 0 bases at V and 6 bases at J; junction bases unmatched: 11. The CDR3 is CASSLDIGQGVGEQYF. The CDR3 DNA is TGTGCCAGCAGCTTAGATATCGGGCAGGGGGTTGGCGAGCAGTACTTC.

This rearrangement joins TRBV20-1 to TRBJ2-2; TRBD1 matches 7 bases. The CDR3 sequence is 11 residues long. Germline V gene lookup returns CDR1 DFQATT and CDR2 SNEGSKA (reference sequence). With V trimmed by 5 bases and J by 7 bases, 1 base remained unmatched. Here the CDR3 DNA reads TGCAGTGCTCGGACAGGCGGGGAGCTGTTTTTT. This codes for CSARTGGELFF.

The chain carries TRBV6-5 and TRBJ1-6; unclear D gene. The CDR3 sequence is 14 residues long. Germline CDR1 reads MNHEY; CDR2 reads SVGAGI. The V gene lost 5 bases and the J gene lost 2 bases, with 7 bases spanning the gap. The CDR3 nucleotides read TGTGCCAGCAGTCCCGGGACCTATAATTCACCCCTCCACTTT. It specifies CASSPGTYNSPLHF.

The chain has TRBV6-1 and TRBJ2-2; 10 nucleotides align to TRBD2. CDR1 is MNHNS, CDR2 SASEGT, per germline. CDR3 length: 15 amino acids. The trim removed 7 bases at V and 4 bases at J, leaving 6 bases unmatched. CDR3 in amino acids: CASKRPSGGTGELFF. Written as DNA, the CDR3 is TGTGCCAGCAAACGGCCTAGCGGGGGCACCGGGGAGCTGTTTTTT.

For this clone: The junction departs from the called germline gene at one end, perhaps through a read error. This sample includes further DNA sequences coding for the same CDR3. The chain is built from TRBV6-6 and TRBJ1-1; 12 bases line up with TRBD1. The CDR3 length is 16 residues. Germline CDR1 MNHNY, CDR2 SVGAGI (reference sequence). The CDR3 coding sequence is TGTGCCAGTAGTTGGGGACAGGGGGCCTTTCCAACTGAAGCTTTCTTT. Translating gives CASSWGQGAFPTEAFF.

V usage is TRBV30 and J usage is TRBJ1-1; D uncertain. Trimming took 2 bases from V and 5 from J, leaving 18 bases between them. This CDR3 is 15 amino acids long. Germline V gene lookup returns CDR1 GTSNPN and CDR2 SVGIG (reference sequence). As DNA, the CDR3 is TGTGCCTGGAGTACCGGACGGGTCGGGGTTACTGAAGCTTTCTTT. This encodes CAWSTGRVGVTEAFF.

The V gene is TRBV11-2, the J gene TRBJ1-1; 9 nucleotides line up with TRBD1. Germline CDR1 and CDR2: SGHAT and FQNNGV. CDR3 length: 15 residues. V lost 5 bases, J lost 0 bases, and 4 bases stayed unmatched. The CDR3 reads CASSRRDRVNTEAFF. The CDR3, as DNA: TGTGCCAGCAGCCGGCGGGACAGGGTGAACACTGAAGCTTTCTTT.

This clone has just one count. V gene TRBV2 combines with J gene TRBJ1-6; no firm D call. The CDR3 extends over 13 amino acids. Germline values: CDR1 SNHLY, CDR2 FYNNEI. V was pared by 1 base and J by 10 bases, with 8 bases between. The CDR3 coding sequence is TGTGCCAGCAGTGAAGGACGAGGATCACCCCTCCACTTT. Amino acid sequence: CASSEGRGSPLHF.

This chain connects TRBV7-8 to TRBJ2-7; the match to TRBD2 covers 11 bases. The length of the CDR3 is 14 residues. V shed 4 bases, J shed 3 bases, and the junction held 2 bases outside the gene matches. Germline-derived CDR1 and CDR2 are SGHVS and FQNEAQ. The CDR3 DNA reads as TGTGCCAGCAGCTCGGGACTAGCGGACTACGAGCAGTACTTC. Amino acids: CASSSGLADYEQYF.

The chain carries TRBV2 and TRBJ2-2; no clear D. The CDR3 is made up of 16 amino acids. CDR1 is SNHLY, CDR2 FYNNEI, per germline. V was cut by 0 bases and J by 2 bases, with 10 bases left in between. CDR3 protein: CASSEALRKNTGELFF. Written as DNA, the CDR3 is TGTGCCAGCAGTGAAGCCCTCCGTAAAAACACCGGGGAGCTGTTTTTT.

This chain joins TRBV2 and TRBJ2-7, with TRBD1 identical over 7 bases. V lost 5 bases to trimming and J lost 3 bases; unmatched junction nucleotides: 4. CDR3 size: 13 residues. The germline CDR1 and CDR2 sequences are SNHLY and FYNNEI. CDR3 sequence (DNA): TGTGCCAGCAGTCCAAGGGACAGCTACGAGCAGTACTTC. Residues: CASSPRDSYEQYF.

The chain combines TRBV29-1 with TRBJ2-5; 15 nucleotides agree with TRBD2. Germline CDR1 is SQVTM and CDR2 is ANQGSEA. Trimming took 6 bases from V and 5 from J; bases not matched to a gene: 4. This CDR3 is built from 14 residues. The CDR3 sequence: CSVGTSGGWETQYF. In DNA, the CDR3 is TGCAGCGTGGGGACTAGCGGGGGGTGGGAGACCCAGTACTTC.

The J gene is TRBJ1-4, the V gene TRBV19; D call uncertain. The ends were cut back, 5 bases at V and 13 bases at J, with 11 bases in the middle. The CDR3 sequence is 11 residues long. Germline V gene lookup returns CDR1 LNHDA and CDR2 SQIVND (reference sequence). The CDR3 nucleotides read TGTGCCAGTAGTCCCGGATCGGGACTGTTTTTT. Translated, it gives CASSPGSGLFF.

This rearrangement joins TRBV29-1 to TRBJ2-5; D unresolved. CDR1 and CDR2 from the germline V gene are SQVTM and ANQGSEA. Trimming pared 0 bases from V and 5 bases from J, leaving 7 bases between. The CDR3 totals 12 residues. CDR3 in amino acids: CSVEDARETQYF. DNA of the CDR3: TGCAGCGTTGAAGATGCTCGGGAGACCCAGTACTTC.

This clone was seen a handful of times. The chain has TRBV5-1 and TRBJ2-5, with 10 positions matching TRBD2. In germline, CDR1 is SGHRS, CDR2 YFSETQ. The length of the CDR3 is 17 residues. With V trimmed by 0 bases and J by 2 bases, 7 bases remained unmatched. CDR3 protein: CASSLEASGGSQETQYF. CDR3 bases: TGCGCCAGCAGCTTGGAGGCTAGCGGGGGCTCTCAAGAGACCCAGTACTTC.

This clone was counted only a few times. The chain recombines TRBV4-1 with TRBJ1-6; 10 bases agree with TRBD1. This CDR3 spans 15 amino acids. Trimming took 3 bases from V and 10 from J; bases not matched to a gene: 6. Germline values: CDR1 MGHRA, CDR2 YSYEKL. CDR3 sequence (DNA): TGCGCCAGCAGCCAGCGACAGGGACAGGGGTCACCCCTCCACTTT. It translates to CASSQRQGQGSPLHF.

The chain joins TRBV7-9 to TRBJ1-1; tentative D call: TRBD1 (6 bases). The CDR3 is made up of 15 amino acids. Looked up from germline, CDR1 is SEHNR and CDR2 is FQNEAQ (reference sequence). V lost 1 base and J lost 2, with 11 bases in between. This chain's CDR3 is CASSLGYGTNTEAFF. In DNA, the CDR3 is TGTGCCAGCAGCTTAGGATATGGGACAAACACTGAAGCTTTCTTT.

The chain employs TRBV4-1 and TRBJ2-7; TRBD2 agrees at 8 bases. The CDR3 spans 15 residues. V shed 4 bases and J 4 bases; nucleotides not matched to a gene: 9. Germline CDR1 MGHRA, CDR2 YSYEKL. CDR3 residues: CASSLTAGLEYEQYF. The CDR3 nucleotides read TGCGCCAGCAGCCTCACCGCGGGACTAGAGTACGAGCAGTACTTC.

The CDR3 sequence: CASSLREGAGSSYEQYF. DNA of the CDR3: TGTGCCAGCAGCCTAAGAGAGGGGGCTGGATCGTCCTACGAGCAGTACTTC. The V gene is TRBV7-8, the J gene TRBJ2-7; 7 nucleotides align to TRBD1. The CDR3 sequence is 17 residues long. V lost 5 bases and J lost 1; bases outside the gene matches: 14. Germline-derived CDR1 and CDR2 are SGHVS and FQNEAQ. The full variable domain, completed using reference TRBV7-8 and TRBJ2-7, is GAGVSQSPRYKVAKRGQDVALRCDPISGHVSLFWYQQALGQGPEFLTYFQNEAQLDKSGLPSDRFFAERPEGSVSTLKIQRTQQEDSAVYLCASSLREGAGSSYEQYFGPGTRLTVT.

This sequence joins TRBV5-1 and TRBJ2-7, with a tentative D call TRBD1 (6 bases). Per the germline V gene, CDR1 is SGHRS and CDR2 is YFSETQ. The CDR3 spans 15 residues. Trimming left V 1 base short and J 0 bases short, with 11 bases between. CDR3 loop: CASSLMGASSYEQYF. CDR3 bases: TGCGCCAGCAGCTTGATGGGGGCGAGCTCCTACGAGCAGTACTTC.

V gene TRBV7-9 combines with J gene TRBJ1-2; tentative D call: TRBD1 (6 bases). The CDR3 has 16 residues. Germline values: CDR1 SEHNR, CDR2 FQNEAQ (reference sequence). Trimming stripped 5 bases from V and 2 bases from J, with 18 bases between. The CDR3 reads CASSPPGALLNYGYTF. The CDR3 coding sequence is TGTGCCAGCAGCCCCCCAGGGGCACTCTTAAACTATGGCTACACCTTC. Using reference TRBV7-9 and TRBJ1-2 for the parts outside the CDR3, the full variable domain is DTGVSQNPRHKITKRGQNVTFRCDPISEHNRLYWYRQTLGQGPEFLTYFQNEAQLEKSRLLSDRFSAERPKGSFSTLEIQRTEQGDSAMYLCASSPPGALLNYGYTFGSGTRLTVV.

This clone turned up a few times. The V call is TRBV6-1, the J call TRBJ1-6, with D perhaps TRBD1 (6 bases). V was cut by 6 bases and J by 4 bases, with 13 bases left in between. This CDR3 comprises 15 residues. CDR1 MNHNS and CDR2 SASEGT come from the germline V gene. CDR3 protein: CASSSDRSYNSPLHF. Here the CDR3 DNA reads TGTGCCAGCAGCTCGGACAGATCTTATAATTCACCCCTCCACTTT.

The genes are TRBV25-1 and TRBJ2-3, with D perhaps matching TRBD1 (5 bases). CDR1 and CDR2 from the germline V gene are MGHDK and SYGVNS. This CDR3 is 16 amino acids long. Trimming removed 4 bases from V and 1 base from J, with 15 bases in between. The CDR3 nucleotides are TGTGCCAGCAGTGGGACATCCGGGTCCCGCACAGATACGCAGTATTTT. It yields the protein CASSGTSGSRTDTQYF.

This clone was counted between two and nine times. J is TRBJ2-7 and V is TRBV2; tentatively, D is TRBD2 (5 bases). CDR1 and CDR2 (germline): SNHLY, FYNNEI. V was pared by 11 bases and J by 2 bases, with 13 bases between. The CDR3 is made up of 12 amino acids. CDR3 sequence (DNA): TGTGCCGCCCGCCGGGGAACCTACGAGCAGTACTTC. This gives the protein CAARRGTYEQYF.